This T cell receptor beta chain was retrieved from a study of shared clonotypes between healthy human individuals. Across the study: Donors had three CD4 naive, three CD4 memory, two CD8 naive and one CD8 memory plate apiece.

The assay was immunoSEQ multiplex PCR, and TCRdb's table has in-frame clones only and misses some. The table shows about 1.1 million clones, with approximately 80% occurring only once. With respect to this clone: Other DNA sequences within the sample encode an identical CDR3.

Trimming removed 3 bases from V and 5 bases from J, with 5 bases in between. The CDR3 has 12 amino acids. Germline assignment: CDR1 KGHSH and CDR2 LQKENI. The receptor was derived from a man aged 18 to 29 in good health. Some clones in this sample may be carry-over from other donors' samples. The rearrangement joins TRBV18 to TRBJ2-1, with D unresolved. Sequencing was done on a sample of memory CD4+ T cells from PBMCs. Subset: CD45RA-negative fraction. The CDR3 nucleotides read TGTGCCAGCTCACCGCAGGACAATGAGCAGTTCTTC. Translation gives CASSPQDNEQFF.